Presented here are 22 T cell receptor beta chains from one specimen sequenced in a study of beta chain features in type 1 diabetes. Since all of the isolated RNA was reverse transcribed, expressed TCRB transcripts were what got sequenced. Assay used: immunoSEQ multiplex PCR; TCRdb lists only in-frame clones, some missing. The sample has a few hundred thousand clones; 25% to 35% are singletons. Sequencing was carried out using naive CD4+ T cells from blood. These receptors originate from a man in his late teens or twenties in good health.

This clone turned up a few times. The chain has TRBV7-9 and TRBJ2-7; 8 bases map to TRBD2. CDR3 length equals 15 residues. Germline lookup yields CDR1 SEHNR and CDR2 FQNEAQ (reference sequence). Unmatched junction bases numbered 12, after V lost 5 bases and J lost 6 bases. The CDR3 nucleotides read TGTGCCAGCAGCCCACGAGGAGCGGGAGAGGCCGAGCAGTACTTC. This codes for CASSPRGAGEAEQYF.

The sample holds a few counts of this clone. The DNA for the CDR3 is TGTGCCAGCAGCCCAATGGGACAGAACTATGGCTACACCTTC. It yields the protein CASSPMGQNYGYTF. The V call is TRBV5-6, the J call TRBJ1-2; 7 bases are a match to TRBD1. Germline V gene lookup returns CDR1 SGHDT and CDR2 YYEEEE. CDR3 length: 14 residues. V shed 4 bases and J 2 bases; nucleotides not matched to a gene: 5.

The V gene is TRBV7-9, the J gene TRBJ2-1; no reliable D call. CDR3 size: 15 residues. The V gene lost 1 base and the J gene lost 0 bases, with 7 bases spanning the gap. Per germline, CDR1 SEHNR and CDR2 FQNEAQ (reference sequence). The CDR3 here is CASSLEWGSYNEQFF. For the CDR3, the DNA is TGTGCCAGCAGCTTAGAGTGGGGCTCCTACAATGAGCAGTTCTTC. The complete variable domain, with remaining parts taken from reference TRBV7-9 and TRBJ2-1, reads DTGVSQNPRHKITKRGQNVTFRCDPISEHNRLYWYRQTLGQGPEFLTYFQNEAQLEKSRLLSDRFSAERPKGSFSTLEIQRTEQGDSAMYLCASSLEWGSYNEQFFGPGTRLTVL.

The chain recombines TRBV30 with TRBJ2-1; no clear D gene. This CDR3 contains 15 residues. Germline V gives CDR1 GTSNPN, CDR2 SVGIG (reference sequence). V lost 4 bases and J 0 bases, leaving 13 bases between the germline ends. The CDR3 nucleotides are TGTGCCTGGACCCCCTTCCGGAGCTCCTACAATGAGCAGTTCTTC. It yields the protein CAWTPFRSSYNEQFF.

A note on this clone: Distinct nucleotide sequences in the sample also encode this CDR3. CDR3 in amino acids: CASSLAGGETQYF. The CDR3 DNA is TGCGCCAGCAGCTTGGCGGGAGGGGAGACCCAGTACTTC. This chain joins TRBV5-1 and TRBJ2-5; 8 bases are a match to TRBD2. The CDR3 sequence is 13 residues long. V was pared by 0 bases and J by 5 bases, with 0 bases of the junction left unmatched. Germline CDR1 is SGHRS and CDR2 is YFSETQ.

This chain joins TRBV7-9 and TRBJ2-5, with 12 bases aligning to TRBD2. This CDR3 region has 15 residues. Germline loops: CDR1 SEHNR, CDR2 FQNEAQ (reference sequence). The J segment lost 5 bases and the V segment lost 5 bases, leaving 6 bases of the junction unmatched. CDR3 region: CASSAAGTSGETQYF. CDR3 nucleotides: TGTGCCAGCAGCGCCGCGGGGACTAGCGGGGAGACCCAGTACTTC.

This clone was recorded a few times. The chain's CDR3 is CASSRSPGTQYF. The DNA of the CDR3 is TGTGCCAGCAGCCGAAGCCCGGGGACCCAGTACTTC. This chain uses TRBV9 with TRBJ2-5; D is ambiguous. CDR1 and CDR2 (germline): SGDLS, YYNGEE. V lost 4 bases and J 7 bases, leaving 11 bases between the germline ends. This CDR3 is 12 amino acids long.

DNA for the CDR3: TGTGCCAGCGGGGGACAGACCTACGAGCAGTACTTC. It codes for CASGGQTYEQYF. The gene calls are TRBV6-5 and TRBJ2-7, with 7 bases that match TRBD1. The CDR3 sequence is 12 residues long. Germline loops: CDR1 MNHEY, CDR2 SVGAGI. With 8 bases clipped from V and 2 bases from J, the junction kept 3 bases outside the gene matches.

This clone was seen only a few times. The sample carries other DNA sequences with the same CDR3. V usage is TRBV11-2 and J usage is TRBJ2-2; no clear D. The V end was cut by 5 bases, the J end by 6 bases, with 10 bases between. The germline V gene encodes CDR1 SGHAT and CDR2 FQNNGV. The CDR3 covers 13 residues. The CDR3 DNA reads as TGTGCCAGCAGCCCACGGCTGTCCGGGGAGCTGTTTTTT. Translation: CASSPRLSGELFF.

The chain couples TRBV25-1 to TRBJ1-1, with TRBD1 matching 8 bases. The V gene's germline CDR1 is MGHDK and CDR2 SYGVNS. The CDR3 runs 15 residues. After removal of 4 bases from V and 2 bases from J, the junction contained 6 bases not matched to a gene. CDR3 sequence (DNA): TGTGCCAGCAGTGCCTGGACAGGGTTCAACACTGAAGCTTTCTTT. Translated: CASSAWTGFNTEAFF.

The chain links TRBV7-2 to TRBJ2-5, with TRBD2 identical over 8 bases. Per germline, CDR1 SGHTA and CDR2 FQGNSA. After removal of 5 bases from V and 4 bases from J, the junction contained 9 bases not matched to a gene. CDR3 length: 15 residues. The CDR3 is CASSTNPAGAETQYF. CDR3 sequence (DNA): TGTGCCAGCAGCACTAATCCAGCGGGAGCAGAGACCCAGTACTTC.

This clone was seen a handful of times. The chain combines TRBV18 with TRBJ2-7, with TRBD2 identical over 13 bases. V lost 0 bases to trimming and J lost 6 bases; unmatched junction nucleotides: 5. CDR3 size: 16 residues. Germline loops: CDR1 KGHSH, CDR2 LQKENI. CDR3 bases: TGTGCCAGCTCACCACCGAAGGGACTAGCGGGGAGCGAGCAGTACTTC. Translation: CASSPPKGLAGSEQYF.

The sample holds a few counts of this clone. The rearrangement uses TRBV15 and TRBJ2-1, with 9 bases aligning to TRBD1. With V trimmed by 4 bases and J by 6 bases, 7 bases remained unmatched. The CDR3 loop spans 15 amino acids. Germline V gene sequence: CDR1 LNHNV, CDR2 YYDKDF (reference sequence). CDR3 residues: CATSKRTGEVNEQFF. Written as DNA, the CDR3 is TGTGCCACCAGCAAACGGACAGGGGAGGTCAATGAGCAGTTCTTC.

This clone was counted between two and nine times. V is TRBV14 and J is TRBJ2-3, with 12 bases lining up with TRBD2. The CDR3 contains 17 residues. V shed 2 bases and J 5 bases; nucleotides not matched to a gene: 8. The germline V gene encodes CDR1 SGHDN and CDR2 FVKESK. CDR3: CASSQLERGLAGDTQYF. The CDR3, as DNA: TGTGCCAGCAGCCAACTGGAAAGGGGACTAGCGGGAGATACGCAGTATTTT.

This chain links TRBV4-1 with TRBJ2-6; D is ambiguous. From germline, CDR1 is MGHRA and CDR2 YSYEKL. The V gene lost 0 bases and the J gene lost 2 bases, with 11 bases spanning the gap. The CDR3 length is 17 residues. The CDR3 nucleotides read TGCGCCAGCAGCCAAGATCCCCCAGGTGCTGGGGCCAACGTCCTGACTTTC. The encoded protein is CASSQDPPGAGANVLTF.

The chain carries TRBV30 and TRBJ1-1; D not resolved. The V and J ends lost 1 base and 10 bases respectively, with 13 bases between them. The CDR3 is 12 amino acids. Germline CDR1 GTSNPN, CDR2 SVGIG (reference sequence). The CDR3 DNA sequence: TGTGCCTGGAGTGGCCGCGCCGTATCAGCTTTCTTT. Protein: CAWSGRAVSAFF. Full variable domain (remainder filled in from reference TRBV30 and TRBJ1-1): SQTIHQWPATLVQPVGSPLSLECTVEGTSNPNLYWYRQAAGRGLQLLFYSVGIGQISSEVPQNLSASRPQDRQFILSSKKLLLSDSGFYLCAWSGRAVSAFFGQGTRLTVV.

The V call is TRBV7-9, the J call TRBJ2-2; 10 bases fit TRBD2. Trimming cost V 2 bases and J 7 bases; bases outside gene matches: 7. The CDR3 is 16 amino acids. Per germline, CDR1 SEHNR and CDR2 FQNEAQ (reference sequence). This CDR3 reads CASSLTGTSGDGELFF. In DNA, the CDR3 is TGTGCCAGCAGCTTAACGGGAACTAGCGGGGACGGGGAGCTGTTTTTT.

In its sample, this clone was seen once. V gene TRBV6-6 combines with J gene TRBJ2-1; no definite D call. The CDR3 is 14 amino acids. Germline CDR1 is MNHNY and CDR2 is SVGAGI (reference sequence). The germline V and J ends were trimmed by 2 bases and 4 bases, with 9 bases remaining between them. The CDR3 coding sequence is TGTGCCAGCAGTTACGCCGCAGATTACAATGAGCAGTTCTTC. Translation: CASSYAADYNEQFF.

V usage is TRBV30 and J usage is TRBJ2-1; TRBD1 might be the D (5 bases). Trimming shortened V by 0 bases and J by 5 bases, and 14 bases separated the two germline ends. The CDR3 length is 15 residues. Germline-derived CDR1 and CDR2 are GTSNPN and SVGIG (reference sequence). CDR3 sequence (DNA): TGTGCCTGGAGTGTACTCTTTGGGGCCCACAATGAGCAGTTCTTC. It encodes CAWSVLFGAHNEQFF.

The chain has TRBV4-2 and TRBJ2-1; TRBD2 matches 13 bases. The germline V gene has CDR1 LGHNA and CDR2 YNFKEQ. CDR3 length: 16 residues. J lost 6 bases, V lost 4 bases, and 6 bases had no gene match. CDR3 sequence: CASSRRGTSGVNEQFF. CDR3 nucleotides: TGTGCCAGCAGCCGTCGCGGGACTAGCGGGGTCAATGAGCAGTTCTTC.

This clone was found a few times. Other DNA sequences in the same sample also yield this CDR3. The CDR3 DNA reads TGTGCCTGGTCAGGGAGCAATCAGCCCCAGCATTTT. Amino acids: CAWSGSNQPQHF. The chain uses TRBV30 and TRBJ1-5, with D perhaps matching TRBD1 (5 bases). The CDR3 has 12 amino acids. V dropped 5 bases and J dropped 1 base, with 6 bases sitting between them. Germline V CDR1 and CDR2: GTSNPN, SVGIG (reference sequence).

This sequence joins TRBV20-1 and TRBJ2-5; D uncertain. The CDR3 extends over 11 amino acids. CDR1 is DFQATT, CDR2 SNEGSKA, per germline (reference sequence). Trimming took 3 bases from V and 5 from J, leaving 7 bases between them. The CDR3 sequence: CSASVRETQYF. The CDR3 coding sequence is TGCAGTGCTAGTGTTAGGGAGACCCAGTACTTC.